The next 20 T cell receptor beta chains were all read from a single sample in a study of sequential checkpoint blockade in melanoma. Sequenced by immunoSEQ multiplex PCR; TCRdb stores in-frame clones only, minus some. The repertoire holds roughly 12,000 clones, with just under 75% as singletons. Documented treatment: randomized to nivolumab then ipilimumab (arm A) or the reverse (arm B). This specimen consisted of CD8+ T cells sorted from blood (inferred from file names), obtained from a patient given nivolumab and ipilimumab in sequence. Receptors originate from a human donor with melanoma.

The chain has TRBV27 and TRBJ2-1, with 9 bases fitting TRBD2. The trim removed 2 bases at V and 3 bases at J, leaving 8 bases unmatched. The germline V gene has CDR1 MNHEY and CDR2 SMNVEV (reference sequence). CDR3 size: 17 residues. In nucleotides, the CDR3 is TGTGCCAGCAGTTTAATGGGTAGCGGGAGAATCTACAATGAGCAGTTCTTC. Translation: CASSLMGSGRIYNEQFF.

The rearrangement joins TRBV6-5 to TRBJ1-2, with a weak D call TRBD1 (6 bases). The CDR3 is 14 residues long. V was pared by 8 bases and J by 3 bases, with 16 bases between. Germline V gene lookup returns CDR1 MNHEY and CDR2 SVGAGI. The CDR3 is CASARQVDYYGYTF. In nucleotides, the CDR3 is TGTGCCAGCGCCCGACAGGTCGACTACTATGGCTACACCTTC.

This clone was counted a single time. The chain couples TRBV9 to TRBJ2-1, with 8 bases identical to TRBD1. J was trimmed by 5 bases and V by 4 bases; bases with no gene match: 8. Germline assignment: CDR1 SGDLS and CDR2 YYNGEE. This CDR3 region has 15 residues. The CDR3 bases are TGTGCCAGCAGCAAACCAGGGGGCGTCGACAATGAGCAGTTCTTC. Translating gives CASSKPGGVDNEQFF.

As to this clone: One junction end does not reproduce the germline sequence, and a read error may be involved. This CDR3 is also generated by other DNA sequences in the sample. CDR3 amino acids: CASSLSFGEKLFF. CDR3 bases: TGTGCCAGCAGCTTAAGCTTCGGTGAAAAACTGTTTTTC. J is TRBJ1-4 and V is TRBV7-9, with no clear D. The CDR3 is 13 residues long. Germline V lookup: CDR1 SEHNR, CDR2 FQNEAQ (reference sequence).

The chain combines TRBV5-4 with TRBJ2-1; D is ambiguous. V was pared by 0 bases and J by 2 bases, with 6 bases between. Germline CDR1 is SGHNT and CDR2 is YYREEE (reference sequence). There are 14 residues in the CDR3. In DNA, the CDR3 is TGTGCCAGCAGCTTGGGGCAGGCCTACAATGAGCAGTTCTTC. This sequence encodes CASSLGQAYNEQFF. The variable domain in full, completed from reference TRBV5-4 and TRBJ2-1, reads ETGVTQSPTHLIKTRGQQVTLRCSSQSGHNTVSWYQQALGQGPQFIFQYYREEENGRGNFPPRFSGLQFPNYSSELNVNALELDDSALYLCASSLGQAYNEQFFGPGTRLTVL.

The rearrangement links TRBV19 to TRBJ1-2; D is uncertain. V lost 0 bases and J lost 3, with 11 bases in between. CDR3 length equals 15 residues. Per germline, CDR1 LNHDA and CDR2 SQIVND (reference sequence). The CDR3 loop reads CASSIDPNYYYGYTF. DNA for the CDR3: TGTGCCAGTAGTATAGATCCGAACTACTACTATGGCTACACCTTC.

V gene TRBV9 combines with J gene TRBJ1-2; D not resolved. The CDR3 contains 15 residues. With 0 bases removed from V and 6 bases from J, the gap between germline ends came to 15 bases. Germline CDR1 and CDR2: SGDLS and YYNGEE. As DNA, the CDR3 is TGTGCCAGCAGCGTAGAATATTTGGGAGGGAATGGCTACACCTTC. It specifies CASSVEYLGGNGYTF. Together with reference TRBV9 and TRBJ1-2, the CDR3 gives the full variable domain: DSGVTQTPKHLITATGQRVTLRCSPRSGDLSVYWYQQSLDQGLQFLIQYYNGEERAKGNILERFSAQQFPDLHSELNLSSLELGDSALYFCASSVEYLGGNGYTFGSGTRLTVV.

This clone occurred a few times. CDR3 protein: CASSGRQGNEQFF. The CDR3 coding sequence is TGTGCCAGCAGCGGCCGACAGGGGAATGAGCAGTTCTTC. The gene calls are TRBV9 and TRBJ2-1; 8 bases are shared with TRBD1. Per germline, CDR1 SGDLS and CDR2 YYNGEE. V shed 3 bases and J 7 bases; nucleotides not matched to a gene: 3. This CDR3 is built from 13 residues.

The J gene is TRBJ2-3, the V gene TRBV4-2; TRBD2 aligns across 16 bases. After removal of 3 bases from V and 2 bases from J, the junction contained 5 bases not matched to a gene. There are 18 residues in the CDR3. Germline V CDR1 and CDR2: LGHNA, YNFKEQ. DNA of the CDR3: TGTGCCAGCAGCCAGGGACTAGCGGGGGGGCCACCCACAGATACGCAGTATTTT. Translated, it gives CASSQGLAGGPPTDTQYF.

This chain uses TRBV18 with TRBJ2-3; 10 nucleotides agree with TRBD2. Germline loops: CDR1 KGHSH, CDR2 LQKENI. CDR3 length: 16 amino acids. The J segment lost 0 bases and the V segment lost 2 bases, leaving 2 bases of the junction unmatched. In DNA form, the CDR3 reads TGTGCCAGCTCACCAGGGACTAGCGCAAGCACAGATACGCAGTATTTT. Residues: CASSPGTSASTDTQYF.

The chain combines TRBV19 with TRBJ2-4, with D hard to call. The CDR3 is 15 amino acids. Germline CDR1 LNHDA, CDR2 SQIVND (reference sequence). V lost 4 bases and J lost 5, with 15 bases in between. CDR3 coding DNA: TGTGCCAGTAGTAAGGAAGACTGGCTTGAAAACATTCAGTACTTC. The encoded protein is CASSKEDWLENIQYF.

This clone came up once. This chain joins TRBV7-9 and TRBJ2-1, with 7 bases fitting TRBD2. Germline V gene lookup returns CDR1 SEHNR and CDR2 FQNEAQ (reference sequence). The trim removed 5 bases at V and 3 bases at J, leaving 4 bases unmatched. The length of the CDR3 is 14 residues. CDR3 coding DNA: TGTGCCAGCAGCCAACTAGCGAGCTACAATGAGCAGTTCTTC. Translating gives CASSQLASYNEQFF.

V is TRBV9 and J is TRBJ2-7; 7 positions match TRBD1. Germline loops: CDR1 SGDLS, CDR2 YYNGEE. This CDR3 spans 12 amino acids. The trim removed 5 bases at V and 3 bases at J, leaving 2 bases unmatched. The CDR3: CASSRQGYEQYF. Written as DNA, the CDR3 is TGTGCCAGCAGTAGACAGGGCTACGAGCAGTACTTC.

The chain couples TRBV7-6 to TRBJ2-2; 7 bases agree with TRBD2. V trimming: 4 bases; J trimming: 4 bases; junction bases outside the gene matches: 9. Germline assignment: CDR1 SGHVS and CDR2 FNYEAQ. The CDR3 is 16 amino acids. The CDR3 DNA is TGTGCCAGCAGCTCGGCCCTAGCGGTGGTCACCGGGGAGCTGTTTTTT. This gives the protein CASSSALAVVTGELFF.

This chain connects TRBV28 to TRBJ2-1; D might be TRBD2 (5 bases). The germline V and J ends were trimmed by 7 bases and 3 bases, with 16 bases remaining between them. This CDR3 has 15 amino acids. CDR1 MDHEN and CDR2 SYDVKM come from the germline V gene. The DNA for the CDR3 is TGTGCCAGCACCGTTGACCAAGAGGGCTACAATGAGCAGTTCTTC. Protein: CASTVDQEGYNEQFF. The whole variable domain, filled in from reference TRBV28 and TRBJ2-1, reads DVKVTQSSRYLVKRTGEKVFLECVQDMDHENMFWYRQDPGLGLRLIYFSYDVKMKEKGDIPEGYSVSREKKERFSLILESASTNQTSMYLCASTVDQEGYNEQFFGPGTRLTVL.

This sequence joins TRBV29-1 and TRBJ2-1, with D maybe TRBD2 (5 bases). Germline lookup yields CDR1 SQVTM and CDR2 ANQGSEA. With 6 bases removed from V and 1 base from J, the gap between germline ends came to 16 bases. The CDR3 runs to 15 residues. The CDR3 is CSVSTSMESYNEQFF. The CDR3 nucleotides read TGCAGCGTATCCACTAGTATGGAATCCTACAATGAGCAGTTCTTC.

This clone occurred a few times. This chain links TRBV7-3 with TRBJ2-3; weak D call: TRBD2 (6 bases). This CDR3 comprises 15 residues. V was trimmed by 5 bases and J by 0 bases, leaving 12 bases between them. Germline CDR1 reads SGHTA; CDR2 reads FQGTGA. This chain's CDR3 is CASSVLAVSTDTQYF. CDR3 bases: TGTGCCAGCAGCGTCTTAGCGGTTAGCACAGATACGCAGTATTTT.

This clone turned up a few times. V gene TRBV6-5 combines with J gene TRBJ1-5; D remains unclear. Trimming left V 6 bases short and J 3 bases short, with 15 bases between. Germline CDR1 reads MNHEY; CDR2 reads SVGAGI. CDR3 length: 15 amino acids. The CDR3, as DNA: TGTGCCAGCAGCACAACGGGGTCCTTCAATCAGCCCCAGCATTTT. Its protein product is CASSTTGSFNQPQHF.

This rearrangement joins TRBV4-1 to TRBJ2-1; tentatively, D is TRBD2 (6 bases). Germline CDR1 is MGHRA and CDR2 is YSYEKL. V was clipped by 0 bases and J by 7 bases, with 13 bases between them. The CDR3 covers 15 residues. The CDR3 here is CASSQERLGRNEQFF. The CDR3 DNA is TGCGCCAGCAGCCAAGAAAGACTAGGGCGGAATGAGCAGTTCTTC.

This clone was seen only once. The chain uses TRBV18 and TRBJ1-5, with unresolved D. Germline-derived CDR1 and CDR2 are KGHSH and LQKENI. Trimming pared 3 bases from V and 2 bases from J, leaving 14 bases between. The CDR3 runs 16 residues. In DNA form, the CDR3 reads TGTGCCAGCTCACCCGAGCGAGGTAACCGCAATCAGCCCCAGCATTTT. Amino acid sequence: CASSPERGNRNQPQHF.